This T cell receptor (beta chain) was documented in a study of shared clonotypes between healthy human individuals. Germline loops: CDR1 MGHDK, CDR2 SYGVNS. V trimming: 1 base; J trimming: 4 bases; junction bases outside the gene matches: 11. The CDR3 sequence is 18 residues long. This table comes from immunoSEQ multiplex PCR, and its TCRdb copy is limited to in-frame clones, with some not included. Of some 2,000,000 clones listed, approximately 94% are singletons. The chain combines TRBV25-1 with TRBJ2-2; TRBD2 matches at 8 bases. The TCR originated in a man aged 18-30 years in good health. The sample taken for sequencing was naive CD4+ T cells sorted from blood. Sample subset: CD45RA+ positively selected. As DNA, the CDR3 is TGTGCCAGCAGTGAATGGGGTAGCGGGATTTCGGGCACCGGGGAGCTGTTTTTT. Its translation: CASSEWGSGISGTGELFF.